The 16 T cell receptor beta chains given below trace back to one sample, sequenced in a study of a mutant IDH1 vaccine in newly diagnosed glioma. The protocol was immunoSEQ multiplex PCR, while the TCRdb copy is restricted to in-frame clones and leaves out a portion. The sample lists fewer than 85,000 clones, around 85% occurring once. Noted time point: baseline, week 1 (first vaccination visit). Treatment defined: pre-vaccination baseline after standard-of-care therapy. The sequencing here drew on PBMCs, taken from a glioma patient treated with radiotherapy, temozolomide or both. These receptors all come from a man aged 25 to 40 with glioma.

This clone showed up just a few times. The rearrangement links TRBV28 to TRBJ2-7, with D possibly TRBD1 on 7 matching bases. Germline assignment: CDR1 MDHEN and CDR2 SYDVKM. Trimming removed 3 bases at V and 0 bases at J, with 15 bases between. This CDR3 has 16 amino acids. The CDR3 is CASSLEGAVSSYEQYF. For the CDR3, the DNA is TGTGCCAGCAGTTTGGAGGGGGCCGTGAGCTCCTACGAGCAGTACTTC.

The chain has TRBV10-3 and TRBJ2-7, with a possible D match to TRBD1 (5 bases). This CDR3 is built from 12 residues. The V gene lost 5 bases and the J gene lost 6 bases, with 11 bases spanning the gap. Germline CDR1 and CDR2: ENHRY and SYGVKD. CDR3 bases: TGTGCCATCAGTACAGGTATGGCCGAGCAGTACTTC. It codes for CAISTGMAEQYF.

The V gene is TRBV4-1, the J gene TRBJ2-5, with D hard to call. This CDR3 has 13 residues. Germline lookup yields CDR1 MGHRA and CDR2 YSYEKL. The V end was cut by 4 bases, the J end by 8 bases, with 14 bases between. CDR3 sequence: CASSLTGFETQYF. CDR3 in DNA: TGCGCCAGCAGCCTGACGGGCTTCGAAACCCAGTACTTC.

V usage is TRBV6-5 and J usage is TRBJ1-2; the match to TRBD1 covers 8 bases. The CDR3 has 13 amino acids. The J segment lost 7 bases and the V segment lost 6 bases, leaving 7 bases of the junction unmatched. CDR1 and CDR2 from the germline V gene are MNHEY and SVGAGI. CDR3: CASSPGGASGYTF. In DNA form, the CDR3 reads TGTGCCAGCAGCCCAGGGGGCGCTTCTGGCTACACCTTC.

The V and J genes are TRBV2 and TRBJ1-2, with 7 nucleotides matching TRBD1. V shed 0 bases, J shed 0 bases, and the junction held 4 bases outside the gene matches. The CDR3 is made up of 16 amino acids. Germline V gene lookup returns CDR1 SNHLY and CDR2 FYNNEI. The CDR3 region has the DNA TGTGCCAGCAGTGAAGCACCAGGGGGGACTAACTATGGCTACACCTTC. Amino acid sequence: CASSEAPGGTNYGYTF.

As concerns this clone: Because the CDR3 is missing its conserved closing phenylalanine or tryptophan, this is likely a read error. The chain links TRBV11-2 to TRBJ1-1, with 9 bases identical to TRBD1. Looked up from germline, CDR1 is SGHAT and CDR2 is FQNNGV. CDR3 length equals 17 residues. Germline trimming cut 5 bases from V and 7 bases from J; bases unmatched to any gene: 17. CDR3 amino acids: CASSQYTGTGLILEAFL. In DNA form, the CDR3 reads TGTGCCAGCAGCCAATATACCGGGACAGGGTTAATACTTGAAGCTTTCCTT.

The chain uses TRBV21-1 and TRBJ2-6; the DNA was not compared with TRBD1, the D call given in the table. TRBV21-1 is reported as a pseudogene. The CDR3 extends over 20 amino acids. The CDR3 region has the DNA TGTGCCAGCAGCAAAACACAGGGGGCGATCCTAAGCTCTGGGGCCAACGTCCTGACTTTC. Its translation is CASSKTQGAILSSGANVLTF.

V is TRBV19 and J is TRBJ2-1; unclear D gene. The CDR3 totals 14 residues. CDR1 LNHDA and CDR2 SQIVND come from the germline V gene (reference sequence). The V gene lost 8 bases and the J gene lost 6 bases, with 17 bases spanning the gap. In DNA form, the CDR3 reads TGTGCCAGTCGGTCCTTGGAGTTTCGCAATGAGCAGTTCTTC. As protein: CASRSLEFRNEQFF.

This chain uses TRBV15 with TRBJ2-5; TRBD2 might be the D (5 bases). With the DNA end fitting TRBJ2-7 better, the J assignment may be wrong. Per the germline V gene, CDR1 is LNHNV and CDR2 is YYDKDF (reference sequence). This CDR3 region has 17 residues. CDR3 nucleotide sequence: TGTGCCACCAGCAGAGATCTTTCAGGACTGCTCTCCTACGAGCAGTACTTC. This sequence encodes CATSRDLSGLLSYEQYF.

V usage is TRBV5-1 and J usage is TRBJ2-7, with 8 bases matching TRBD1. J was trimmed by 6 bases and V by 3 bases; bases with no gene match: 11. CDR3 length equals 15 residues. From germline, CDR1 is SGHRS and CDR2 YFSETQ. The chain's CDR3 is CASSSVVGRGREQYF. The CDR3 DNA sequence: TGCGCCAGCAGCTCGGTTGTGGGCAGGGGGCGCGAGCAGTACTTC.

The gene calls are TRBV6-1 and TRBJ2-5; 8 nucleotides match TRBD1. The germline V gene has CDR1 MNHNS and CDR2 SASEGT. The ends lost 6 bases at V and 4 bases at J; junction bases unmatched: 4. The CDR3 covers 13 residues. This CDR3 reads CASSMDRAETQYF. CDR3 nucleotide sequence: TGTGCCAGCAGCATGGACAGGGCAGAGACCCAGTACTTC.

This rearrangement joins TRBV29-1 to TRBJ2-6, with D hard to call. The CDR3 length is 14 residues. Germline CDR1 is SQVTM and CDR2 is ANQGSEA. Trimming took off 6 bases at V and 0 bases at J, with 9 bases between the two ends. CDR3 coding DNA: TGCAGCGTGGAACAGATCTCTGGGGCCAACGTCCTGACTTTC. It encodes CSVEQISGANVLTF.

Only one count was recorded for this clone. In nucleotides, the CDR3 is TGCGCCAGCAGGGTCTCCAGCAGGGTGGAAGGCTACACCTTC. Translating gives CASRVSSRVEGYTF. The chain employs TRBV5-1 and TRBJ1-2, with D tentatively TRBD1 (5 bases). The CDR3 has 14 residues. Germline V gives CDR1 SGHRS, CDR2 YFSETQ. The germline V and J ends were trimmed by 5 bases and 8 bases, with 19 bases remaining between them.

The CDR3 region has the DNA TGTGCCAGCAGGGACAGGGCAGATACGCAGTATTTT. Translation gives CASRDRADTQYF. The gene calls are TRBV6-6 and TRBJ2-3; 8 positions match TRBD1. This CDR3 is built from 12 residues. V was clipped by 6 bases and J by 4 bases; unmatched bases: 0. Germline V gives CDR1 MNHNY, CDR2 SVGAGI (reference sequence).

The chain uses TRBV5-6 and TRBJ2-4; tentatively, D is TRBD1 (5 bases). From germline, CDR1 is SGHDT and CDR2 YYEEEE. The V gene lost 7 bases and the J gene lost 0 bases, with 14 bases spanning the gap. This CDR3 has 15 residues. CDR3 sequence: CASRETAKAKNIQYF. CDR3 coding DNA: TGTGCCAGCCGAGAGACAGCGAAAGCCAAAAACATTCAGTACTTC. The variable domain in full, completed from reference TRBV5-6 and TRBJ2-4, reads DAGVTQSPTHLIKTRGQQVTLRCSPKSGHDTVSWYQQALGQGPQFIFQYYEEEERQRGNFPDRFSGHQFPNYSSELNVNALLLGDSALYLCASRETAKAKNIQYFGAGTRLSVL.

The gene calls are TRBV15 and TRBJ2-7; 7 nucleotides agree with TRBD2. This CDR3 contains 14 residues. CDR1 and CDR2 (germline): LNHNV, YYDKDF (reference sequence). V gave up 5 bases and J gave up 4 bases; unmatched junction bases: 8. The CDR3 reads CATSWGGLDYEQYF. CDR3 sequence (DNA): TGTGCCACCAGCTGGGGGGGACTCGATTACGAGCAGTACTTC. Supplemented by reference TRBV15 and TRBJ2-7, the full variable domain reads DAMVIQNPRYQVTQFGKPVTLSCSQTLNHNVMYWYQQKSSQAPKLLFHYYDKDFNNEADTPDNFQSRRPNTSFCFLDIRSPGLGDTAMYLCATSWGGLDYEQYFGPGTRLTVT.